This T cell receptor (beta chain) was captured in a study of T-cell memory formation after mild COVID-19. Study in general: TCR clusters showed largely donor specificity.

Broader study findings: Contracting CD4+ clones were located mainly in CM and EM, and CD8+ clones in EMRA.

Comments on this clonotype: Antigen: not known.

Germline CDR1 and CDR2: SGHNT and YENEEA. With 0 bases removed from V and 1 base from J, the gap between germline ends came to 11 bases. This CDR3 has 16 amino acids. 5'RACE with constant-segment primers yielded barcoded, UMI-tagged TCR alpha and TCR beta cDNA libraries. Using its own MiXCR run on the 5' RACE reads, TCRdb lists one record per CDR3 protein. The data hold about 210,000 distinct CDR3 sequences, with 8% to 11% observed a single time. The J gene is TRBJ2-3, the V gene TRBV11-3; a possible D gene is TRBD2 (6 bases). Sequencing input: PBMCs or a T cell subset sorted from them (not recorded which). This sequence was found in a man younger than 30 who had mild COVID-19 (a few samples of this study predate the infection). Cell type and time point are not known. DNA for the CDR3: TGTGCCAGCAGCTTAGATGGAGGAGGGGGCACAGATACGCAGTATTTT. It translates to CASSLDGGGGTDTQYF.